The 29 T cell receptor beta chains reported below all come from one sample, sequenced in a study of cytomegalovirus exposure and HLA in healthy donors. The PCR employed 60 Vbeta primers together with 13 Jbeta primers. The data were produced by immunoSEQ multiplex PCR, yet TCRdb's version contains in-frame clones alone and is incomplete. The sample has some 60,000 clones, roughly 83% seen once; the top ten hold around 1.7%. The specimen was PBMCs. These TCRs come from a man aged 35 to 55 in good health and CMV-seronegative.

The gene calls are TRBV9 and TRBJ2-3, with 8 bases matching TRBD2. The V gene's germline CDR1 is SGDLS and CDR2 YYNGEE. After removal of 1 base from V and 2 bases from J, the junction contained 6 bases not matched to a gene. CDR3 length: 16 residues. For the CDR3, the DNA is TGTGCCAGCAGCGTAAGTTCGCGGGGGGACACAGATACGCAGTATTTT. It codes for CASSVSSRGDTDTQYF. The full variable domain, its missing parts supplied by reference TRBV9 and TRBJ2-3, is DSGVTQTPKHLITATGQRVTLRCSPRSGDLSVYWYQQSLDQGLQFLIQYYNGEERAKGNILERFSAQQFPDLHSELNLSSLELGDSALYFCASSVSSRGDTDTQYFGPGTRLTVL.

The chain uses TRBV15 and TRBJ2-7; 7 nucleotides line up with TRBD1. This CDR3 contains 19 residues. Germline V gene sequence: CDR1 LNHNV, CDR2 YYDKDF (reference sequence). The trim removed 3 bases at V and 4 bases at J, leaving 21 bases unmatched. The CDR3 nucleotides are TGTGCCACCAGCAGCCAGCCGGCAATGGACAGGCCCAATGGATACGAGCAGTACTTC. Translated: CATSSQPAMDRPNGYEQYF.

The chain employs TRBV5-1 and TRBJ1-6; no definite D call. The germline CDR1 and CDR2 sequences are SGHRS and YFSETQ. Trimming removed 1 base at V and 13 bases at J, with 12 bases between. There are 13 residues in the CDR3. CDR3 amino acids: CASSLTGGNPLHF. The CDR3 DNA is TGCGCCAGCAGCTTGACCGGAGGGAACCCCCTCCACTTT.

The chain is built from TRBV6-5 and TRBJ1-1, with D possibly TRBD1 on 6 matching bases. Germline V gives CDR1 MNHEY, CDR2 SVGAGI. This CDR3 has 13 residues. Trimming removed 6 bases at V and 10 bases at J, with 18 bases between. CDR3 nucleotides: TGTGCCAGCAGCCGACGGGAGGGGGGTAGAGCTTTCTTT. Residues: CASSRREGGRAFF.

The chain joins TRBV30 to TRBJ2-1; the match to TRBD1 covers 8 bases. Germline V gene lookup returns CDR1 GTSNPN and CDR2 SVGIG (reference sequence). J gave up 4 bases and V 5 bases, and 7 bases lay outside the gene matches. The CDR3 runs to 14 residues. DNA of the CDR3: TGTGCCTGGGACCGGGACAGGACGTACAATGAGCAGTTCTTC. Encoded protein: CAWDRDRTYNEQFF.

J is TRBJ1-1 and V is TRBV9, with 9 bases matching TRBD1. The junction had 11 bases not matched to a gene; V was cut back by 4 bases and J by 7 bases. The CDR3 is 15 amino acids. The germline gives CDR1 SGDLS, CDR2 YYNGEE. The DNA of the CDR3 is TGTGCCAGCAGCACCAAACAGGGGGCCGGGGGTGAAGCTTTCTTT. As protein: CASSTKQGAGGEAFF.

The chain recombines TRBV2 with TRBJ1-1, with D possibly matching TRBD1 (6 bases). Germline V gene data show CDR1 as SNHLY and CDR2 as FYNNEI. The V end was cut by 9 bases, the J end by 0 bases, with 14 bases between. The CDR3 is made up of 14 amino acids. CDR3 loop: CASTRQVMNTEAFF. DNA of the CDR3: TGTGCCAGTACTAGACAGGTCATGAACACTGAAGCTTTCTTT.

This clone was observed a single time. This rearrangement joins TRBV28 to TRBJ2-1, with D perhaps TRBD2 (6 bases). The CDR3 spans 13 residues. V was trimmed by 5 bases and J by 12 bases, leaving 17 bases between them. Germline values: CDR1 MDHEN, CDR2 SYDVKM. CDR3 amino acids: CASSQTRDSWQFF. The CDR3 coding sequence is TGTGCCAGCAGTCAGACCCGGGACTCTTGGCAGTTCTTC.

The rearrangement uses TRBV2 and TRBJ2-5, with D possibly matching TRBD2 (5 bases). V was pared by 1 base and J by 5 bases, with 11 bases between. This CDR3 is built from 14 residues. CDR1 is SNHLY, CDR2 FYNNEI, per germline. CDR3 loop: CASSEEGSGETQYF. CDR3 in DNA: TGTGCCAGCAGTGAAGAGGGATCGGGGGAGACCCAGTACTTC.

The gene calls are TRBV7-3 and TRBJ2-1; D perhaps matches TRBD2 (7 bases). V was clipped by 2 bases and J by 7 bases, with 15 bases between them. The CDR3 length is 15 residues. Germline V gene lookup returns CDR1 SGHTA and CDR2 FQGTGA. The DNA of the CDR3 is TGTGCCAGCAGCTTATTGGGGGGGCCGCGGAATGAGCAGTTCTTC. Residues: CASSLLGGPRNEQFF.

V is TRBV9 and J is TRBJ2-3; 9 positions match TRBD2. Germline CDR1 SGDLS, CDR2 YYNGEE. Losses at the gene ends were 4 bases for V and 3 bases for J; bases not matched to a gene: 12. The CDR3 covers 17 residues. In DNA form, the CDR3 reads TGTGCCAGCAGCCTCAACTCCGGGACTAGCATAACAGATACGCAGTATTTT. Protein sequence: CASSLNSGTSITDTQYF.

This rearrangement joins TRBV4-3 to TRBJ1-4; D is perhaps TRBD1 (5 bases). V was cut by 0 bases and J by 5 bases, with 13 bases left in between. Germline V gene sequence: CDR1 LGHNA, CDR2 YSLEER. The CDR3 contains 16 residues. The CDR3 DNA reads TGCGCCAGCAGCCAAGACTATCGACGGACAAATGAAAAACTGTTTTTT. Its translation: CASSQDYRRTNEKLFF.

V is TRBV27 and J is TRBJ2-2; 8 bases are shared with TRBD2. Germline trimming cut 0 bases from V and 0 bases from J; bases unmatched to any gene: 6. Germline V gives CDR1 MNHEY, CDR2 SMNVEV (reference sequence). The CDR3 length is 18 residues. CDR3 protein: CASSLSFPGGANTGELFF. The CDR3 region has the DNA TGTGCCAGCAGTTTATCTTTCCCCGGGGGGGCGAACACCGGGGAGCTGTTTTTT.

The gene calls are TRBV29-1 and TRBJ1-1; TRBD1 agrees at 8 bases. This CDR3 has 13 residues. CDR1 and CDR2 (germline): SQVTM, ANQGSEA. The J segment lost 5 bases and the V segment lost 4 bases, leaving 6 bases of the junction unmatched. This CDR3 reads CSVGQGSKTEAFF. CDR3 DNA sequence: TGCAGCGTTGGACAGGGGAGTAAGACTGAAGCTTTCTTT.

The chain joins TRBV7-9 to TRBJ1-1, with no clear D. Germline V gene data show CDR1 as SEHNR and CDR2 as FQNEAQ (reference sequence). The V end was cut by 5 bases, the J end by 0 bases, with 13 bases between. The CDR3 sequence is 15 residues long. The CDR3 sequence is CASSPRTTMNTEAFF. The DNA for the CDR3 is TGTGCCAGCAGCCCTCGCACCACAATGAACACTGAAGCTTTCTTT.

In DNA, the CDR3 is TGTGCCAGCTGGACAGCTATTAGCAATCAGCCCCAGCATTTT. Amino acid sequence: CASWTAISNQPQHF. The gene calls are TRBV6-1 and TRBJ1-5, with D tentatively TRBD1 (6 bases). V lost 8 bases and J lost 0, with 11 bases in between. Germline V lookup: CDR1 MNHNS, CDR2 SASEGT. This CDR3 has 14 residues.

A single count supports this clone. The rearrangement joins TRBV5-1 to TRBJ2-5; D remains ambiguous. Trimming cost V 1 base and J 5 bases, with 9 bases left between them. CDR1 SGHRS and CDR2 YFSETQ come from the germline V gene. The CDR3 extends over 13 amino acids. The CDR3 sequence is CASSLMSSETQYF. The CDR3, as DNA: TGCGCCAGCAGCTTGATGAGTTCGGAGACCCAGTACTTC.

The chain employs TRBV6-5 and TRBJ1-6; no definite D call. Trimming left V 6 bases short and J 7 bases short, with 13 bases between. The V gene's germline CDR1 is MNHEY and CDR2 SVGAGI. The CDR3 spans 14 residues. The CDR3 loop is CASSPVSHNSPLHF. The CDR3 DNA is TGTGCCAGCAGCCCGGTCTCGCACAATTCACCCCTCCACTTT.

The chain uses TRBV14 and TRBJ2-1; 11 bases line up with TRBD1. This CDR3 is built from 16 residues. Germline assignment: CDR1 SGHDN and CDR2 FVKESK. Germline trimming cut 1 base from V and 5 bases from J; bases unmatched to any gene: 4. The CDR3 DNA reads TGTGCCAGCAGCCAAGTCCCGGGACAGGGGGACAATGAGCAGTTCTTC. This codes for CASSQVPGQGDNEQFF.

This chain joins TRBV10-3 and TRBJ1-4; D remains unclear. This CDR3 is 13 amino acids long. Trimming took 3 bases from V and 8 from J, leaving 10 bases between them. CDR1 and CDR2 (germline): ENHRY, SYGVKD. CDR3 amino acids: CAISDMAGEKLFF. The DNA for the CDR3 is TGTGCCATCAGTGACATGGCTGGCGAAAAACTGTTTTTT.

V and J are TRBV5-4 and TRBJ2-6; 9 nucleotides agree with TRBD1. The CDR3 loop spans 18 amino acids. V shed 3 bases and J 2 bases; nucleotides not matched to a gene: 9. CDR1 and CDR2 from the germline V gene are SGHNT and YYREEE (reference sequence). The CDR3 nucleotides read TGTGCCAGCAGCTCCCGAACAGGGGGCGCAACTGGGGCCAACGTCCTGACTTTC. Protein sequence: CASSSRTGGATGANVLTF.

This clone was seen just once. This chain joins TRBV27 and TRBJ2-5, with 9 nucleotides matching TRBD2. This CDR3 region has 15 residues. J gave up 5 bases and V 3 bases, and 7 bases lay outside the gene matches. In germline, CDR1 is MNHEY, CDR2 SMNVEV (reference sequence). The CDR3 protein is CASSFLRGGLETQYF. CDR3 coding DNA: TGTGCCAGCAGTTTCTTGCGGGGGGGTTTGGAGACCCAGTACTTC.

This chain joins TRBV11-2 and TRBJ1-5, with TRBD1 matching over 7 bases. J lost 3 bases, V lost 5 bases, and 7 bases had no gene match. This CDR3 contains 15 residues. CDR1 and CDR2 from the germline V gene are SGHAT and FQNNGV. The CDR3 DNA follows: TGTGCCAGCAGCCGAGACAGGGCAGACAATCAGCCCCAGCATTTT. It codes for CASSRDRADNQPQHF.

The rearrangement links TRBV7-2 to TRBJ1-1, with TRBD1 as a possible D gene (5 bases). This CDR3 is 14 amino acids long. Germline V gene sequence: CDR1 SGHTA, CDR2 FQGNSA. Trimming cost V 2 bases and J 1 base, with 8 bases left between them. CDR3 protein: CASSLSRANTEAFF. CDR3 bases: TGTGCCAGCAGCTTATCCAGGGCGAACACTGAAGCTTTCTTT.

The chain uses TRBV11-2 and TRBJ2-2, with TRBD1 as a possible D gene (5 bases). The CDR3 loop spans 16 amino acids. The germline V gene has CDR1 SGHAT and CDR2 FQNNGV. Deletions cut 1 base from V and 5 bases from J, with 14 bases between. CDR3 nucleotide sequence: TGTGCCAGCAGCTTAGTCCAGGGAAGAAGGACCGGGGAGCTGTTTTTT. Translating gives CASSLVQGRRTGELFF. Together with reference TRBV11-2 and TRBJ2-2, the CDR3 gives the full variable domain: EAGVAQSPRYKIIEKRQSVAFWCNPISGHATLYWYQQILGQGPKLLIQFQNNGVVDDSQLPKDRFSAERLKGVDSTLKIQPAKLEDSAVYLCASSLVQGRRTGELFFGEGSRLTVL.

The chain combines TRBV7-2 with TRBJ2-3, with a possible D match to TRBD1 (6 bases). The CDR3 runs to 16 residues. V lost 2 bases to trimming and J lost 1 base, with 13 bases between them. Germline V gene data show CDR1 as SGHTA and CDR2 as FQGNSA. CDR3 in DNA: TGTGCCAGCAGCTTAAGGAGTGACAGGCGCACAGATACGCAGTATTTT. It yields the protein CASSLRSDRRTDTQYF.

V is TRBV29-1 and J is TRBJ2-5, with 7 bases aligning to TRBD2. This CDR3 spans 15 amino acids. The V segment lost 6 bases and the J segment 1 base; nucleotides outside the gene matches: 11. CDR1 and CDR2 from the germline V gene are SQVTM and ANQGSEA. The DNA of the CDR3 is TGCAGCGTCAATTGCCCGGAGCGGGGCCAAGAGACCCAGTACTTC. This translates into CSVNCPERGQETQYF.

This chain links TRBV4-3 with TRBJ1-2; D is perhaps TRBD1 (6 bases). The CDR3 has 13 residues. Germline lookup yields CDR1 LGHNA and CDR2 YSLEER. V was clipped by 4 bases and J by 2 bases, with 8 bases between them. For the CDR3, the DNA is TGCGCCAGCAGCCCGGACAGCAACTATGGCTACACCTTC. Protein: CASSPDSNYGYTF.

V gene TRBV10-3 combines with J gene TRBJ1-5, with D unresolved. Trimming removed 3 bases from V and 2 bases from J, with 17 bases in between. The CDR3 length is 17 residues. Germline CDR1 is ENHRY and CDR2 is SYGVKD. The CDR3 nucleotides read TGTGCCATCAGTGATCGGTGGGAGGTGAGCGGCAATCAGCCCCAGCATTTT. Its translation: CAISDRWEVSGNQPQHF.